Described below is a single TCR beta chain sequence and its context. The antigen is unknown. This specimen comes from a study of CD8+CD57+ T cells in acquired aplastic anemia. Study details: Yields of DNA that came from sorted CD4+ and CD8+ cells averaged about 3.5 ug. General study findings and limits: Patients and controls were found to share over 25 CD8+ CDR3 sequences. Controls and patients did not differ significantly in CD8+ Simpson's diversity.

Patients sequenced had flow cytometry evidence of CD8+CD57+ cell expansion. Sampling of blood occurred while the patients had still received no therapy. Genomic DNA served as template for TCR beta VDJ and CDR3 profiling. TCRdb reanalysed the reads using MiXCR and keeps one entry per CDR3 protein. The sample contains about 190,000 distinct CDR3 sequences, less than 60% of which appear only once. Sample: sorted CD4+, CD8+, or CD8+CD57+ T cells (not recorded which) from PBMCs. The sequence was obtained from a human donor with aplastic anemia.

The CDR3 DNA sequence: TGTGCCAGCAGTTATACCGGACAGGACAAAGCTTTCTTT. As protein: CASSYTGQDKAFF. V is TRBV5-5 and J is TRBJ1-1; 7 positions match TRBD1. With V trimmed by 5 bases and J by 9 bases, 10 bases remained unmatched. Per the germline V gene, CDR1 is SGHKS and CDR2 is YYEKEE (reference sequence). The CDR3 covers 13 residues.